This TCR beta chain was profiled in a study of T-cell reconstitution after alpha-beta-depleted transplantation in children. Study-wide results and caveats: Several hundred rapidly expanded clones from non-depleted graft cells reportedly supplied alpha-beta T cells about two months post-transplant. One year post-transplant, T-cell counts and diversity were largely derived from T cells produced anew. Surviving recipient T cells and thymic progenitors produced the high day-60 TCRbeta diversity seen in some patients.

This clonotype was observed a few times. Its target is not known. TCRbeta library preparation incorporated unique molecular identifiers. TCRdb fed the PCR reads into MiXCR, producing one record per CDR3 protein. This table holds 300,000 to 400,000 distinct CDR3 sequences, around 25% found once. Per germline, CDR1 MGHRA and CDR2 YSYEKL. V lost 3 bases and J lost 1, with 12 bases in between. CDR3 size: 15 residues. The genes are TRBV4-1 and TRBJ1-1, with a possible D match to TRBD1 (6 bases). This TCR was sampled from a male patient between 5 and 17 years old who had a stem cell transplant for acute lymphoblastic leukemia, so the T cells may come from the graft donor. This specimen was PBMCs, mostly from graft donor cells, taken 180 days after TCRalphabeta/CD19-depleted stem cell transplant. In nucleotides, the CDR3 is TGCGCCAGCAGCCACCTTGGGACAAAGAACACTGAAGCTTTCTTT. Encoded protein: CASSHLGTKNTEAFF.